A single sample is the source of the 26 T cell receptor beta chains below, sequenced in a study of blood T cell repertoires in COVID-19. This table comes from immunoSEQ multiplex PCR, and its TCRdb copy is limited to in-frame clones, with some not included. The data hold over 120,000 clones, with approximately 86% observed a single time. Sequencing was carried out using peripheral blood. These receptors were collected from a man in his 70s with acute or convalescent COVID-19.

The chain links TRBV28 to TRBJ1-2; 9 bases align to TRBD1. The CDR3 consists of 14 residues. V was clipped by 8 bases and J by 7 bases; unmatched bases: 11. Per germline, CDR1 MDHEN and CDR2 SYDVKM. The CDR3 sequence: CASETGQGISGYTF. CDR3 bases: TGTGCCAGCGAAACAGGACAGGGGATTAGTGGCTACACCTTC.

The chain uses TRBV24-1 and TRBJ1-1, with D possibly matching TRBD1 (6 bases). Between the trimmed V and J ends, which lost 4 bases and 4 bases, there was a span of 15 bases. The CDR3 is 15 amino acids. Germline-derived CDR1 and CDR2 are KGHDR and SFDVKD. The CDR3 loop reads CATSDKSAGATEAFF. CDR3 nucleotides: TGTGCCACCAGTGACAAATCCGCAGGGGCCACTGAAGCTTTCTTT.

This sequence joins TRBV3-1 (or the pseudogene TRBV3-2) and TRBJ1-4, with no clear D. CDR1 and CDR2 (germline): LGHDT, YNNKEL (reference sequence). The CDR3 is made up of 13 amino acids. V was trimmed by 2 bases and J by 4 bases, leaving 5 bases between them. The CDR3 is CASSQNGNEKLFF. Here the CDR3 DNA reads TGTGCCAGCAGCCAAAACGGTAATGAAAAACTGTTTTTT.

This clone was seen more than once but under ten times. The gene calls are TRBV5-1 and TRBJ1-5, with TRBD1 matching over 8 bases. Germline V gene data show CDR1 as SGHRS and CDR2 as YFSETQ. V dropped 5 bases and J dropped 9; count of bases not matched to a gene: 7. The CDR3 runs to 13 residues. The CDR3 DNA is TGCGCCAGCAGTCCAACAGGGGGTCGGCCCCAGCATTTT. The encoded protein is CASSPTGGRPQHF. Looking up the rest from reference TRBV5-1 and TRBJ1-5 gives the full variable domain: KAGVTQTPRYLIKTRGQQVTLSCSPISGHRSVSWYQQTPGQGLQFLFEYFSETQRNKGNFPGRFSGRQFSNSRSEMNVSTLELGDSALYLCASSPTGGRPQHFGDGTRLSIL.

The chain employs TRBV19 and TRBJ1-5, with TRBD1 matching 7 bases. Germline V gives CDR1 LNHDA, CDR2 SQIVND (reference sequence). J was trimmed by 8 bases and V by 5 bases; bases with no gene match: 12. The CDR3 sequence is 15 residues long. This CDR3 is CASSLPDRPVKPQHF. The CDR3 DNA sequence: TGTGCCAGTAGTCTTCCGGACAGGCCTGTCAAGCCCCAGCATTTT.

The chain joins TRBV12-3 or TRBV12-4 to TRBJ2-2; unclear D gene. V lost 6 bases, J lost 6 bases, and 11 bases lay in between. This CDR3 is 13 amino acids long. The CDR3 bases are TGTGCCAGCAGCCACGCTGCGGCCGGGGAGCTGTTTTTT. As protein: CASSHAAAGELFF.

The V gene is TRBV5-1, the J gene TRBJ2-7; 8 nucleotides agree with TRBD1. J gave up 5 bases and V 0 bases, and 7 bases lay outside the gene matches. CDR1 is SGHRS, CDR2 YFSETQ, per germline. The CDR3 contains 15 residues. In DNA form, the CDR3 reads TGCGCCAGCAGCTTGGCCTGGCAGGGGGCGGACGAGCAGTACTTC. This translates into CASSLAWQGADEQYF.

The V call is TRBV4-2, the J call TRBJ1-1; perhaps TRBD1 as D (6 bases). The CDR3 is 14 amino acids. Trimming took 1 base from V and 3 from J, leaving 9 bases between them. The germline gives CDR1 LGHNA, CDR2 YNFKEQ. CDR3 loop: CASSQAPGDTEAFF. As DNA, the CDR3 is TGTGCCAGCAGCCAAGCCCCAGGGGACACTGAAGCTTTCTTT.

The rearrangement links TRBV7-9 to TRBJ1-5; possibly TRBD1 for D (5 bases). Trimming stripped 4 bases from V and 5 bases from J, with 6 bases between. CDR3 size: 12 residues. From germline, CDR1 is SEHNR and CDR2 FQNEAQ (reference sequence). This CDR3 is CASSWGDQPQHF. CDR3 sequence (DNA): TGTGCCAGCAGCTGGGGGGATCAGCCCCAGCATTTT. The whole variable domain, filled in from reference TRBV7-9 and TRBJ1-5, reads DTGVSQNPRHKITKRGQNVTFRCDPISEHNRLYWYRQTLGQGPEFLTYFQNEAQLEKSRLLSDRFSAERPKGSFSTLEIQRTEQGDSAMYLCASSWGDQPQHFGDGTRLSIL.

This clone was seen once. This rearrangement joins TRBV5-8 to TRBJ2-1; no clear D gene. Trimming took 8 bases from V and 12 from J, leaving 6 bases between them. In germline, CDR1 is SGHTS, CDR2 YDEGEE. The CDR3 runs 8 residues. This CDR3 is CASSGQFF. Here the CDR3 DNA reads TGTGCCAGTTCCGGGCAGTTCTTC.

The chain links TRBV5-1 to TRBJ2-3; 8 bases fit TRBD2. The length of the CDR3 is 16 residues. J gave up 3 bases and V 0 bases, and 6 bases lay outside the gene matches. From germline, CDR1 is SGHRS and CDR2 YFSETQ. The CDR3 DNA reads TGCGCCAGCAGCTTGGACGGGACTAGAAGAACAGATACGCAGTATTTT. Translated, it gives CASSLDGTRRTDTQYF.

The V and J genes are TRBV24-1 and TRBJ1-5; D is undetermined. Trimming removed 9 bases at V and 6 bases at J, with 8 bases between. The germline V gene has CDR1 KGHDR and CDR2 SFDVKD. This CDR3 has 11 residues. The CDR3 coding sequence is TGTGCCACCCGACAACTTCAGCCCCAGCATTTT. As protein: CATRQLQPQHF.

This chain links TRBV5-6 with TRBJ2-2, with 13 bases that match TRBD2. This CDR3 comprises 16 residues. Germline loops: CDR1 SGHDT, CDR2 YYEEEE. Losses at the gene ends were 2 bases for V and 6 bases for J; bases not matched to a gene: 4. In DNA, the CDR3 is TGTGCCAGCAGCTTCAGGACTAGCGGGAGTTCCGGGGAGCTGTTTTTT. Its protein is CASSFRTSGSSGELFF.

The DNA of the CDR3 is TGCGCCAGCAGAGTGACAGGAGGCACCGGGGAGCTGTTTTTT. Protein: CASRVTGGTGELFF. The V call is TRBV5-1, the J call TRBJ2-2, with D perhaps TRBD1 (6 bases). V lost 5 bases and J 4 bases, leaving 12 bases between the germline ends. Germline CDR1 is SGHRS and CDR2 is YFSETQ. The CDR3 extends over 14 amino acids.

The J gene is TRBJ1-2, the V gene TRBV3-1 (or the pseudogene TRBV3-2), with D possibly being TRBD1 (5 bases). Trimming stripped 5 bases from V and 7 bases from J, with 14 bases between. CDR1 and CDR2 (germline): LGHDT, YNNKEL (reference sequence). This CDR3 is built from 13 residues. Here the CDR3 reads CASSVRGAFGYTF. CDR3 DNA: TGTGCCAGCAGCGTTAGGGGCGCGTTTGGCTACACCTTC.

This clone has just one count. The V and J genes are TRBV6-5 and TRBJ1-1, with TRBD1 identical over 8 bases. Germline V gives CDR1 MNHEY, CDR2 SVGAGI. The CDR3 extends over 14 amino acids. Trimming removed 8 bases from V and 0 bases from J; junction bases left unmatched: 5. CDR3 protein: CASRQGILNTEAFF. For the CDR3, the DNA is TGTGCCAGCCGACAGGGGATACTGAACACTGAAGCTTTCTTT.

The chain has TRBV19 and TRBJ1-2; the match to TRBD1 covers 10 bases. V lost 8 bases, J lost 2 bases, and 8 bases stayed unmatched. The CDR3 runs to 15 residues. From germline, CDR1 is LNHDA and CDR2 SQIVND (reference sequence). CDR3 bases: TGTGCCAGTTCCGAGGGGACAGGGGCAAACTATGGCTACACCTTC. As protein: CASSEGTGANYGYTF.

A few counts support this clone. The V gene is TRBV7-2, the J gene TRBJ2-2; perhaps TRBD1 as D (5 bases). This CDR3 is built from 14 residues. Germline loops: CDR1 SGHTA, CDR2 FQGNSA. V was shortened by 5 bases and J by 3 bases, with 10 bases between the two germline ends. The CDR3 sequence: CASSPQGDTGELFF. DNA for the CDR3: TGTGCCAGCAGCCCCCAAGGGGACACCGGGGAGCTGTTTTTT.

The gene calls are TRBV28 and TRBJ2-1; the D is unclear. The germline V and J ends were trimmed by 2 bases and 0 bases, with 8 bases remaining between them. Germline V gene data show CDR1 as MDHEN and CDR2 as SYDVKM. The CDR3 sequence is 15 residues long. The CDR3 loop reads CASSLNPSSYNEQFF. DNA of the CDR3: TGTGCCAGCAGTTTAAACCCGAGCTCCTACAATGAGCAGTTCTTC.

The V gene is TRBV27, the J gene TRBJ1-1; 9 nucleotides line up with TRBD1. The trim removed 6 bases at V and 5 bases at J, leaving 4 bases unmatched. Germline V lookup: CDR1 MNHEY, CDR2 SMNVEV (reference sequence). The CDR3 length is 13 residues. In DNA, the CDR3 is TGTGCCAGCAGACAGACAGGGGGGACTGAAGCTTTCTTT. Protein sequence: CASRQTGGTEAFF.

The chain employs TRBV6-1 and TRBJ2-7; D not resolved. The V end lost 3 bases, the J end lost 4 bases, and 10 bases lay between the germline ends. CDR3 length equals 13 residues. Germline CDR1 is MNHNS and CDR2 is SASEGT. The CDR3, as DNA: TGTGCCAGCAGTGAGTGGGCAGTTTACGAGCAGTACTTC. Translating it yields CASSEWAVYEQYF.

The chain is built from TRBV10-1 and TRBJ2-2, with D perhaps TRBD2 (5 bases). In germline, CDR1 is WNHNN, CDR2 SYGVQD (reference sequence). V lost 2 bases and J 0 bases, leaving 10 bases between the germline ends. The CDR3 runs 16 residues. The CDR3 loop reads CASSEGRGPNTGELFF. The DNA of the CDR3 is TGCGCCAGCAGTGAGGGGAGAGGCCCGAACACCGGGGAGCTGTTTTTT.

This clone was counted a single time. V gene TRBV3-1 (or the pseudogene TRBV3-2) combines with J gene TRBJ2-5; TRBD2 is a possible D gene (5 bases). Trimming left V 7 bases short and J 2 bases short, with 11 bases between. Germline V lookup: CDR1 LGHDT, CDR2 YNNKEL (reference sequence). CDR3 size: 13 residues. The CDR3 coding sequence is TGTGCCAGCATTGCAGAGGGTCAAGAGACCCAGTACTTC. It specifies CASIAEGQETQYF.

This chain connects TRBV5-7 to TRBJ1-2, with D possibly matching TRBD1 (6 bases). TRBV5-7 is an ORF for which the function is uncertain. The CDR3 is made up of 12 amino acids. V shed 4 bases and J shed 6 bases, with 10 bases lying between them. The CDR3 DNA reads TGTGCCAGCAGCCCAGGGGTTCATGGCTACACCTTC. It translates to CASSPGVHGYTF.

With respect to this clone: The junction departs from germline at one end; a sequencing error may be responsible. The chain carries TRBV5-4 and TRBJ1-2; possibly TRBD1 for D (5 bases). CDR3 length: 11 residues. CDR1 and CDR2 from the germline V gene are SGHNT and YYREEE (reference sequence). CDR3 coding DNA: TGTGCCAGCAGCTTGTTTATCAGGGCTGGCTTC. Protein product: CASSLFIRAGF.

The CDR3 DNA sequence: TGTGCCAGTAGTATTAAGAGACAGGGCATTCAGTACTTC. This codes for CASSIKRQGIQYF. The rearrangement uses TRBV19 and TRBJ2-4, with 7 bases matching TRBD1. The germline V gene encodes CDR1 LNHDA and CDR2 SQIVND (reference sequence). The length of the CDR3 is 13 residues. V lost 3 bases and J lost 9; bases outside the gene matches: 5.